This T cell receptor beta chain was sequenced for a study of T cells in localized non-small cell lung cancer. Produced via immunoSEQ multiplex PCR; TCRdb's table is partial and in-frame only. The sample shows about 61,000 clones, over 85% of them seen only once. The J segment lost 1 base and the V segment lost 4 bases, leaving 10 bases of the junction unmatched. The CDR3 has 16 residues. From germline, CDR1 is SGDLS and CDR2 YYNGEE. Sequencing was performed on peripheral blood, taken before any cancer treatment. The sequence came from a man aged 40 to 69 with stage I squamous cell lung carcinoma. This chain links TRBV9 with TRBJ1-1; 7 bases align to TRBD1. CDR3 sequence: CASSPHAGQQNTEAFF. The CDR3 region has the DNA TGTGCCAGCAGCCCACACGCGGGACAGCAGAACACTGAAGCTTTCTTT.